This T cell receptor beta chain derives from a study of T cells in Graves' hyperthyroidism and ophthalmopathy. The TCR beta CDR3 regions underwent amplification using RNA transcripts as the source. Initially, a first-round RT-PCR of the TCR CDR3 employed the HTBI primer set. TCRdb reprocessed the multiplex PCR reads with MiXCR, giving one entry per CDR3 protein. In the table there are 300,000 to 450,000 distinct CDR3 sequences, roughly 14% of which are singletons. Absent ophthalmopathy progression within 18 months defined stable Graves' hyperthyroidism. Patients with uncontrolled infections, other autoimmune diseases, pregnancy or lactation were excluded. PBMCs were obtained from about 9 ml fresh peripheral blood. Between the trimmed V and J ends, which lost 0 bases and 2 bases, there was a span of 7 bases. Germline-derived CDR1 and CDR2 are KGHSH and LQKENI. The CDR3 covers 14 residues. This clonotype was recorded at least ten times. Its target is unknown.

Study-wide results and caveats: Separation of ophthalmopathy from stable hyperthyroidism was achieved by a 13 V-J model.

Sequencing input: blood. The source of this sequence is an older woman with Graves' hyperthyroidism. The chain has TRBV18 and TRBJ1-1; D unresolved. The CDR3 DNA sequence: TGTGCCAGCTCACCACCGGCTACTAACACTGAAGCTTTCTTT. It codes for CASSPPATNTEAFF.